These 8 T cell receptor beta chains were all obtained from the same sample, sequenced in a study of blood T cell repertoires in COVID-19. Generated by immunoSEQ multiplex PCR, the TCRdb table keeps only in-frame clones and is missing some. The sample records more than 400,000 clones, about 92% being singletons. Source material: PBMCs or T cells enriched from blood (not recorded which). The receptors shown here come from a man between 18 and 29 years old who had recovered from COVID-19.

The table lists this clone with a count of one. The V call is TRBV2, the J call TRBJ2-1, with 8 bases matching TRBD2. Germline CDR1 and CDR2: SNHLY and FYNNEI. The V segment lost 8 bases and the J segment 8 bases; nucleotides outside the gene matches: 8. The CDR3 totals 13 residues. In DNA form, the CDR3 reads TGTGCCAGCGGCACGGGAGGGCCCGATGAGCAGTTCTTC. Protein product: CASGTGGPDEQFF.

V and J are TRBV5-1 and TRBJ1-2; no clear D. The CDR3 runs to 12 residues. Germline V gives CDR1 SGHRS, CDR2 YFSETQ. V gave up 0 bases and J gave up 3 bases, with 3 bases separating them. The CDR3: CASSLDYYGYTF. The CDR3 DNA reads TGCGCCAGCAGCTTGGACTACTATGGCTACACCTTC.

CDR3 in amino acids: CASSLTGAEETQYF. In DNA form, the CDR3 reads TGTGCCAGCAGCTTGACAGGGGCCGAAGAGACCCAGTACTTC. The chain has TRBV11-2 and TRBJ2-5; 8 bases agree with TRBD1. The germline V gene has CDR1 SGHAT and CDR2 FQNNGV. The CDR3 consists of 14 residues. V trimming: 3 bases; J trimming: 3 bases; junction bases outside the gene matches: 3.

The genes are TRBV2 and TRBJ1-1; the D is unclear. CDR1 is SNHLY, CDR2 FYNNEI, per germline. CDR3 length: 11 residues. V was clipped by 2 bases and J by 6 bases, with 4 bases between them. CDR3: CASSELSEAFF. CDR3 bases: TGTGCCAGCAGTGAACTATCTGAAGCTTTCTTT.

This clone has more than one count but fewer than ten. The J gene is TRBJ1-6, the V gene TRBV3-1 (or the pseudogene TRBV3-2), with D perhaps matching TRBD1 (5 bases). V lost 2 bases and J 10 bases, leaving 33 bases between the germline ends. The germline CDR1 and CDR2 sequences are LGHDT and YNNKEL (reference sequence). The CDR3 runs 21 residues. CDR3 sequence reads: CASSQYSGGRGREGPDSPLHF. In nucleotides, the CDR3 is TGTGCCAGCAGCCAATATTCGGGTGGGAGGGGACGAGAAGGGCCCGACTCACCCCTCCACTTT.

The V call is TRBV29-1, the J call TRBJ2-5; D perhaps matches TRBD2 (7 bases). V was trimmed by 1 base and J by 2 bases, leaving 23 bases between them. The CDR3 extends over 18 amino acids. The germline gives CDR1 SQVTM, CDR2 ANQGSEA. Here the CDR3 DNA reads TGCAGCGTTGAAGGGATAAAAGGGGGGGAGCCCCCACAAGAGACCCAGTACTTC. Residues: CSVEGIKGGEPPQETQYF.

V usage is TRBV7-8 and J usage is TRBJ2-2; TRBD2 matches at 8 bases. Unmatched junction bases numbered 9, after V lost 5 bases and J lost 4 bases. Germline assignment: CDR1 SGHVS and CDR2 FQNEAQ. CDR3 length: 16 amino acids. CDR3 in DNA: TGTGCCAGCAGCGTTCCGGGACTAGGAGTCACCGGGGAGCTGTTTTTT. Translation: CASSVPGLGVTGELFF.

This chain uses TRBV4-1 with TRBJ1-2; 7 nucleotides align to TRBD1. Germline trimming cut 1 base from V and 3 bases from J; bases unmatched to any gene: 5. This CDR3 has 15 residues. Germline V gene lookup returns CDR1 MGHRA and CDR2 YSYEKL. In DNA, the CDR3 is TGCGCCAGCAGCCAAGTGGCCGGGACAGACTATGGCTACACCTTC. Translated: CASSQVAGTDYGYTF.